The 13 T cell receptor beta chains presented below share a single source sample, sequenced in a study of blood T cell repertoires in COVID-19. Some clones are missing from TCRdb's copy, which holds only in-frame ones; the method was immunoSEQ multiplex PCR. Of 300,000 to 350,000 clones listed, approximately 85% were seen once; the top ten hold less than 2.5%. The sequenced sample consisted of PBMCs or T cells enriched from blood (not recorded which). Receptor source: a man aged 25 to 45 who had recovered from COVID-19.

The CDR3 region has the DNA TGTGCCAGCAGCCGCGCCCACGGGACATTAGATGGCTACACCTTC. It codes for CASSRAHGTLDGYTF. The chain recombines TRBV3-1 (or the pseudogene TRBV3-2) with TRBJ1-2; D is possibly TRBD1 (6 bases). Germline lookup yields CDR1 LGHDT and CDR2 YNNKEL (reference sequence). V was clipped by 4 bases and J by 6 bases, with 18 bases between them. The CDR3 is made up of 15 amino acids.

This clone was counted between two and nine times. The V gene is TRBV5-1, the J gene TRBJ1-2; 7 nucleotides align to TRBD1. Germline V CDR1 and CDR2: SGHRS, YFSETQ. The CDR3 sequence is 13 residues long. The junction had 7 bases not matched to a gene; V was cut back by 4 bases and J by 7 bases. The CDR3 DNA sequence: TGCGCCAGCAGCCGTTGGGACAGAGGTGGCTACACCTTC. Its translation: CASSRWDRGGYTF.

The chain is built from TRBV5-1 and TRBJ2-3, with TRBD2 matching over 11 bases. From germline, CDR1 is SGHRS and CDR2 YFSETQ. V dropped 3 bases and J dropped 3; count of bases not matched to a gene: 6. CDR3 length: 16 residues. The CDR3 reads CASSSRTSGLTDTQYF. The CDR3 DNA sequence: TGCGCCAGCAGCTCAAGGACTAGCGGGTTGACAGATACGCAGTATTTT.

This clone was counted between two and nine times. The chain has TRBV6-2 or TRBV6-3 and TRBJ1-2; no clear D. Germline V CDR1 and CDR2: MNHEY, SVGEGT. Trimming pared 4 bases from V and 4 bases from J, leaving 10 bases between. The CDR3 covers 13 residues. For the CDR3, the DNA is TGTGCCAGCAGTTCGGAGGGAGGCTATGGCTACACCTTC. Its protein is CASSSEGGYGYTF.

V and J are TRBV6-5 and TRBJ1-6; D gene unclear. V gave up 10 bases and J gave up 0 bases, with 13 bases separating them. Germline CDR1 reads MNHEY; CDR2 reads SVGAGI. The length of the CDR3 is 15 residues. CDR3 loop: CATTLVSSYNSPLHF. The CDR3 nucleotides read TGTGCCACCACCCTAGTGAGCTCCTATAATTCACCCCTCCACTTT.

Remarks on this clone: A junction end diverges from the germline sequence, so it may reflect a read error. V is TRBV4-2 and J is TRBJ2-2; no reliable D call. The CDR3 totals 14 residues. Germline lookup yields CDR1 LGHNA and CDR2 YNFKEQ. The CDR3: CASSQVRNNGELFF. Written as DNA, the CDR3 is TGTGCCAGCAGCCAAGTTCGAAACAACGGGGAGCTGTTTTTT.

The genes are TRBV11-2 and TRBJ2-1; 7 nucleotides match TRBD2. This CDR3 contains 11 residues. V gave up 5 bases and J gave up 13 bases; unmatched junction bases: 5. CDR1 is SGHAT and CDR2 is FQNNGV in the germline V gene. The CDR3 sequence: CASSLGGFQFF. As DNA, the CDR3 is TGTGCCAGCAGCCTGGGGGGGTTCCAGTTCTTC.

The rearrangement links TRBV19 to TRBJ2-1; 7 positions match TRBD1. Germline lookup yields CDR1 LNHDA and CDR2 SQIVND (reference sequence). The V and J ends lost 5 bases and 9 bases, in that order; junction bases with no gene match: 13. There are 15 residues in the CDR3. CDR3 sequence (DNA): TGTGCCAGTAGTCTCCGCCCGGGGACAGTTTCTGAGCAGTTCTTC. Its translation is CASSLRPGTVSEQFF.

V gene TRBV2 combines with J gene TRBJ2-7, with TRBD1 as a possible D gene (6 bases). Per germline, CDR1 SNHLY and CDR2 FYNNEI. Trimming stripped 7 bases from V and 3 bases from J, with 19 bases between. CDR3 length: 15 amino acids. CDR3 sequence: CASIEVDGRGYEQYF. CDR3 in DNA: TGTGCCAGCATAGAGGTGGATGGCAGGGGCTACGAGCAGTACTTC.

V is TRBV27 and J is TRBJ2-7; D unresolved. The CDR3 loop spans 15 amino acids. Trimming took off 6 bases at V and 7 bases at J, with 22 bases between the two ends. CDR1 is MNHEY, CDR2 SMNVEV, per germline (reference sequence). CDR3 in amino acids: CASRKMSSRSGEQYF. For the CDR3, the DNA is TGTGCCAGCAGAAAAATGTCCTCGAGGTCTGGAGAGCAGTACTTC.

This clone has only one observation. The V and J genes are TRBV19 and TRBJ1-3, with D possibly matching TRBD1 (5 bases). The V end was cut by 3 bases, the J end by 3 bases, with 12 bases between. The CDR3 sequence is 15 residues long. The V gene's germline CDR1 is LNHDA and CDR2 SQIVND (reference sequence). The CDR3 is CASSISRANGNTIYF. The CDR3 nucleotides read TGTGCCAGTAGTATCTCCAGGGCCAATGGAAACACCATATATTTT.

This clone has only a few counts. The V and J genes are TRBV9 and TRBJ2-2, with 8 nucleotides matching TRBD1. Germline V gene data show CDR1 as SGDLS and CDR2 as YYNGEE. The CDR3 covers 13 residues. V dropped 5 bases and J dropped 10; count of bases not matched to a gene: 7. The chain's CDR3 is CASRDRVGSELFF. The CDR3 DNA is TGTGCCAGCAGGGACAGGGTGGGGTCGGAGCTGTTTTTT.

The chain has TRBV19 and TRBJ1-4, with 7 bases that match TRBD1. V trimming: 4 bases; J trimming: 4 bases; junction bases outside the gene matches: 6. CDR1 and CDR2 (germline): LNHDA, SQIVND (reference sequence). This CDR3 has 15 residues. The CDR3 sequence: CASSTLQGRNEKLFF. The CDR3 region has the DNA TGTGCCAGTAGTACCCTACAGGGGCGTAATGAAAAACTGTTTTTT.